The 3 T cell receptor beta chains below all came from one sample that was sequenced in a study of cytotoxic CD8 clonotypes in ibrutinib-treated CLL. The assay was immunoSEQ multiplex PCR, and TCRdb's table has in-frame clones only and misses some. The sample lists roughly 100,000 clones; around 73% were seen once. The sample here was PBMCs, taken after 12 months of ibrutinib treatment. The receptors originated from a human donor with chronic lymphocytic leukemia.

J is TRBJ2-7 and V is TRBV5-1; perhaps TRBD2 as D (7 bases). The CDR3 is 14 residues long. CDR1 and CDR2 (germline): SGHRS, YFSETQ. V lost 0 bases and J 1 base, leaving 8 bases between the germline ends. The CDR3 loop is CASSLEGGSYEQYF. The CDR3 coding sequence is TGCGCCAGCAGCTTGGAGGGGGGGTCCTACGAGCAGTACTTC.

The chain links TRBV7-9 to TRBJ2-7; D gene ambiguous. Germline loops: CDR1 SEHNR, CDR2 FQNEAQ (reference sequence). The CDR3 contains 12 residues. V shed 10 bases and J shed 1 base, with 11 bases lying between them. The CDR3 protein is CAIPGESYEQYF. In nucleotides, the CDR3 is TGTGCCATCCCCGGTGAATCCTACGAGCAGTACTTC.

The chain uses TRBV11-2 and TRBJ2-5, with TRBD1 identical over 7 bases. Per the germline V gene, CDR1 is SGHAT and CDR2 is FQNNGV. The CDR3 extends over 13 amino acids. V shed 5 bases, J shed 3 bases, and the junction held 3 bases outside the gene matches. The chain's CDR3 is CASSPDREETQYF. In nucleotides, the CDR3 is TGTGCCAGCAGCCCCGACAGGGAAGAGACCCAGTACTTC.